This passage covers 21 T cell receptor beta chains from one sample sequenced in a study of circulating and synovial CD4+ cells in juvenile arthritis. Sequencing was performed with immunoSEQ multiplex PCR; in TCRdb, only in-frame clones are kept and a portion is missing. The top ten clones hold around 3.6% of a sample with around 13,000 clones, roughly 88% of them seen once. Input material: CD4+ T cells from synovial fluid. These receptors all stem from a human patient with juvenile idiopathic arthritis. Some clones in this sample may be carry-over from other donors' samples.

The CDR3 here is CAISAGLAVEEQYF. The CDR3 coding sequence is TGTGCCATCAGTGCGGGACTAGCGGTAGAGGAGCAGTATTTT. This rearrangement joins TRBV10-3 to TRBJ2-3; 11 bases are shared with TRBD2. Losses at the gene ends were 4 bases for V and 11 bases for J; bases not matched to a gene: 8. Germline CDR1 reads ENHRY; CDR2 reads SYGVKD. This CDR3 has 14 amino acids.

The rearrangement uses TRBV4-3 and TRBJ2-7, with D maybe TRBD1 (5 bases). CDR1 and CDR2 (germline): LGHNA, YSLEER. This CDR3 spans 15 amino acids. V lost 0 bases and J lost 3, with 12 bases in between. The CDR3 reads CASSQEVVGLYEQYF. In DNA, the CDR3 is TGCGCCAGCAGCCAAGAAGTAGTGGGGCTCTACGAGCAGTACTTC.

The rearrangement joins TRBV6-1 to TRBJ1-2, with 10 bases fitting TRBD1. This CDR3 spans 14 amino acids. J was trimmed by 7 bases and V by 7 bases; bases with no gene match: 9. Per the germline V gene, CDR1 is MNHNS and CDR2 is SASEGT. In DNA, the CDR3 is TGTGCCAGCAAAGAGGGGACAGGGGCTCGTGGCTACACCTTC. This translates into CASKEGTGARGYTF.

This clone appeared a few times. The chain recombines TRBV30 with TRBJ1-1; D ambiguous. CDR1 is GTSNPN, CDR2 SVGIG, per germline (reference sequence). The length of the CDR3 is 11 residues. Trimming took 2 bases from V and 9 from J, leaving 10 bases between them. In DNA form, the CDR3 reads TGTGCCTGGAGTTTACAACGCAAAGCTTTCTTT. Translated, it gives CAWSLQRKAFF.

The J gene is TRBJ2-1, the V gene TRBV5-4, with 7 bases lining up with TRBD1. Germline CDR1 and CDR2: SGHNT and YYREEE (reference sequence). The CDR3 is 12 amino acids. CDR3 sequence (DNA): TGTGCAAGTAACAGGGGTTCTCGGGAGCAGTTCTTC. This translates into CASNRGSREQFF.

A few counts support this clone. This chain uses TRBV29-1 with TRBJ2-5; perhaps TRBD2 as D (6 bases). This CDR3 is built from 13 residues. Trimming pared 1 base from V and 4 bases from J, leaving 10 bases between. CDR1 and CDR2 (germline): SQVTM, ANQGSEA. CDR3 protein: CSVEVGGAETQYF. The CDR3 nucleotides read TGCAGCGTTGAAGTCGGCGGGGCAGAGACCCAGTACTTC. Full variable domain (remainder filled in from reference TRBV29-1 and TRBJ2-5): SAVISQKPSRDICQRGTSLTIQCQVDSQVTMMFWYRQQPGQSLTLIATANQGSEATYESGFVIDKFPISRPNLTFSTLTVSNMSPEDSSIYLCSVEVGGAETQYFGPGTRLLVL.

This clone was counted a few times. Given the absence of the conserved phenylalanine or tryptophan at the CDR3 end, a read error is likely. The DNA is omitted, as the CDR3 cannot be located on it reliably, and the CDR3 follows TCRdb's listing. CDR3 residues: CSAYSGFLSL. The gene calls are TRBV20-1 and TRBJ1-2. The V gene's germline CDR1 is DFQATT and CDR2 SNEGSKA (reference sequence). The CDR3 adds up to 10 amino acids, both ends counted.

The V and J genes are TRBV28 and TRBJ1-1, with D perhaps TRBD1 (5 bases). Trimming cost V 3 bases and J 12 bases, with 14 bases left between them. This CDR3 contains 12 residues. Germline CDR1 reads MDHEN; CDR2 reads SYDVKM. The CDR3 loop is CASSFRGVLSFF. In DNA form, the CDR3 reads TGTGCCAGCAGTTTCCGGGGGGTTTTATCTTTCTTT.

The chain carries TRBV5-1 and TRBJ2-5, with 7 bases fitting TRBD2. J was trimmed by 2 bases and V by 7 bases; bases with no gene match: 5. This CDR3 is built from 13 residues. From germline, CDR1 is SGHRS and CDR2 YFSETQ. CDR3: CASFLADQETQYF. For the CDR3, the DNA is TGCGCCAGCTTTCTAGCGGATCAAGAGACCCAGTACTTC.

This clone was detected only once. The gene calls are TRBV28 and TRBJ2-7; 9 positions match TRBD2. CDR3 length: 16 amino acids. Unmatched junction bases numbered 12, after V lost 6 bases and J lost 3 bases. In germline, CDR1 is MDHEN, CDR2 SYDVKM. CDR3 residues: CASSHLVWREGYEQYF. In DNA, the CDR3 is TGTGCCAGCAGCCACCTTGTATGGCGGGAGGGCTACGAGCAGTACTTC. The variable domain in full, with the rest retrieved from reference TRBV28 and TRBJ2-7, is DVKVTQSSRYLVKRTGEKVFLECVQDMDHENMFWYRQDPGLGLRLIYFSYDVKMKEKGDIPEGYSVSREKKERFSLILESASTNQTSMYLCASSHLVWREGYEQYFGPGTRLTVT.

V and J are TRBV6-5 and TRBJ2-7; TRBD1 aligns across 12 bases. The CDR3 contains 14 residues. Trimming took 5 bases from V and 7 from J; bases not matched to a gene: 6. Germline V gene sequence: CDR1 MNHEY, CDR2 SVGAGI. Here the CDR3 DNA reads TGTGCCAGCAGTAGGGACAGGGGGCTGGGGGAGCAGTACGTC. The encoded protein is CASSRDRGLGEQYV.

The rearrangement links TRBV7-9 to TRBJ2-3; 14 bases match TRBD2. Germline loops: CDR1 SEHNR, CDR2 FQNEAQ (reference sequence). The length of the CDR3 is 16 residues. The ends lost 5 bases at V and 2 bases at J; junction bases unmatched: 3. CDR3 sequence (DNA): TGTGCCAGCAGCACGGGACTAGCGGGGGCCACAGATACGCAGTATTTT. Translation: CASSTGLAGATDTQYF.

The genes are TRBV28 and TRBJ1-1; D is uncertain. V gave up 6 bases and J gave up 7 bases, with 15 bases separating them. This CDR3 is built from 13 residues. Germline values: CDR1 MDHEN, CDR2 SYDVKM. CDR3 nucleotide sequence: TGTGCCAGCAGCCCTTCCTTCGGCGGTGAAGCTTTCTTT. It codes for CASSPSFGGEAFF.

The rearrangement joins TRBV30 to TRBJ2-7; 7 nucleotides line up with TRBD1. The CDR3 totals 12 residues. CDR1 and CDR2 from the germline V gene are GTSNPN and SVGIG (reference sequence). With 6 bases clipped from V and 3 bases from J, the junction kept 5 bases outside the gene matches. The CDR3 here is CACHRGSYEQYF. Written as DNA, the CDR3 is TGTGCCTGCCACAGGGGTAGCTACGAGCAGTACTTC.

The V call is TRBV5-6, the J call TRBJ1-2, with TRBD1 matching 7 bases. V lost 1 base and J lost 6; bases outside the gene matches: 18. CDR1 and CDR2 (germline): SGHDT, YYEEEE. The CDR3 totals 18 residues. The CDR3 region has the DNA TGTGCCAGCAGCTTGTTGCGGGCAGGGGGAAGTAGGGTTGATGGCTACACCTTC. Translating gives CASSLLRAGGSRVDGYTF.

This chain connects TRBV2 to TRBJ2-5; 10 positions match TRBD2. The CDR3 consists of 15 residues. Germline CDR1 reads SNHLY; CDR2 reads FYNNEI. The V segment lost 3 bases and the J segment 4 bases; nucleotides outside the gene matches: 5. CDR3 region: CASSDRAGGGETQYF. In nucleotides, the CDR3 is TGTGCCAGCAGTGACCGAGCGGGAGGGGGAGAGACCCAGTACTTC. The variable domain in full, with the rest retrieved from reference TRBV2 and TRBJ2-5, is EPEVTQTPSHQVTQMGQEVILRCVPISNHLYFYWYRQILGQKVEFLVSFYNNEISEKSEIFDDQFSVERPDGSNFTLKIRSTKLEDSAMYFCASSDRAGGGETQYFGPGTRLLVL.

The V gene is TRBV30, the J gene TRBJ1-2, with TRBD1 as a possible D gene (5 bases). V lost 8 bases and J 4 bases, leaving 20 bases between the germline ends. This CDR3 is 14 amino acids long. Per the germline V gene, CDR1 is GTSNPN and CDR2 is SVGIG (reference sequence). The CDR3 is CADGGMGGGYGYTF. The DNA of the CDR3 is TGTGCCGACGGGGGAATGGGGGGGGGCTATGGCTACACCTTC.

The rearrangement links TRBV29-1 to TRBJ2-3; TRBD1 matches 10 bases. The CDR3 has 16 amino acids. The germline V gene encodes CDR1 SQVTM and CDR2 ANQGSEA. CDR3 amino acids: CIVDSGTGVQEDTQYF. The CDR3 DNA is TGCATCGTGGATTCCGGGACAGGGGTTCAAGAAGATACGCAGTATTTT.

This clone has just a few counts. The gene calls are TRBV9 and TRBJ2-7, with D perhaps matching TRBD1 (6 bases). Germline values: CDR1 SGDLS, CDR2 YYNGEE. CDR3 length: 14 amino acids. The V end lost 3 bases, the J end lost 6 bases, and 16 bases lay between the germline ends. The CDR3 here is CASSADSLYGEQYF. As DNA, the CDR3 is TGTGCCAGCAGCGCGGACAGCCTCTACGGCGAGCAGTACTTC.

The chain recombines TRBV9 with TRBJ2-3; D gene uncertain. Germline V lookup: CDR1 SGDLS, CDR2 YYNGEE. With 5 bases removed from V and 0 bases from J, the gap between germline ends came to 13 bases. CDR3 length equals 15 residues. The CDR3 here is CASSAALSSTDTQYF. CDR3 nucleotide sequence: TGTGCCAGCAGTGCGGCCCTCTCTAGCACAGATACGCAGTATTTT.

The chain has TRBV5-6 and TRBJ2-6; D is uncertain. Trimming took off 1 base at V and 4 bases at J, with 6 bases between the two ends. In germline, CDR1 is SGHDT, CDR2 YYEEEE. CDR3 length: 14 amino acids. In DNA form, the CDR3 reads TGTGCCAGCAGCTTGACTGCCGGGGCCAACGTCCTGACTTTC. The encoded protein is CASSLTAGANVLTF.